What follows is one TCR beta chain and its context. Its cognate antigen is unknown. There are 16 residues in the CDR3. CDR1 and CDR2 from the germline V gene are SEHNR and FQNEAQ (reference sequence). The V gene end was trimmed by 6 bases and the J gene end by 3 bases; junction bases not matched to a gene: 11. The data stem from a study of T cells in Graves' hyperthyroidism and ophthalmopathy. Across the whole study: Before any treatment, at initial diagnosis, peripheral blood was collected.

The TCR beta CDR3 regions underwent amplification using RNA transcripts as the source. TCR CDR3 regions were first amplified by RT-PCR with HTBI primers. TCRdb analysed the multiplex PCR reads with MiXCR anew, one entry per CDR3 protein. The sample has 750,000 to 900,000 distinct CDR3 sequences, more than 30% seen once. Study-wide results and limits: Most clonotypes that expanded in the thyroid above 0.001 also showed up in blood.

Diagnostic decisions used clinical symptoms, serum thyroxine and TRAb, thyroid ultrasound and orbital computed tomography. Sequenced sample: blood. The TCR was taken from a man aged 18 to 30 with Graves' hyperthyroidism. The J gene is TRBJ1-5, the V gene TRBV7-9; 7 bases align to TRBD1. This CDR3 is CASSQGGLIFNQPQHF. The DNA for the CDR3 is TGTGCCAGCAGTCAGGGGGGGCTGATCTTCAATCAGCCCCAGCATTTT.